This paragraph reports one T cell receptor beta chain. No antigen is known for it. CD45RO-negative, CCR7-selected cells formed the naive CD8 fraction, which excluded terminally differentiated effector memory CD45RA+ cells. This sample stems from a study of shared clonotypes between healthy human individuals. Findings and limits, study-wide: Investigators expected sequencing depth to affect clonotype sharing among donors. The four-donor shared clonotypes exceeded non-shared clonotypes in generation probability, with non-shared ones scoring lower. Donor scarcity curtailed the genetic and exposure-history diversity represented herein.

Germline CDR1 SGDLS, CDR2 YYNGEE. This CDR3 has 15 residues. Trimming removed 0 bases from V and 8 bases from J, with 15 bases in between. Each subset's genomic DNA was split evenly across several immunoSEQ plates. Only in-frame clones appear in the TCRdb table, and some are missing; sequencing was by immunoSEQ multiplex PCR. The sample has hundreds of thousands of clones, about 95% seen once; the top ten hold around 0.097%. Specimen: naive CD8+ T cells sorted from blood. This TCR was recovered from a woman aged 30 to 39 in good health. The V call is TRBV9, the J call TRBJ2-1; D may correspond to TRBD1 or TRBD2 (6 bases each). CDR3: CASSVGGGPAHEQFF. DNA of the CDR3: TGTGCCAGCAGCGTAGGTGGGGGGCCCGCTCATGAGCAGTTCTTC.